This TCR beta chain is drawn from a study of shared clonotypes between healthy human individuals. The study's findings and limits: In this cohort, only blood was sampled, and tissue repertoires likely differ. Estimated richness was generally greater in naive than memory subsets. Clonotypes not shared had lower generation probabilities than those common to all four donors. Read depth was anticipated to influence clonotype sharing among donors.

Naive CD8 cells comprised CD45RO-negative, CCR7-positively selected cells, excluding terminally differentiated effector memory CD45RA+ cells. The method was immunoSEQ multiplex PCR; TCRdb's version includes in-frame clones alone and lacks a portion of them. There are 550,000 to 650,000 clones in the sample; around 96% occur only once, and about 0.12% lies in the top ten. In regard to this clone: Its target is unknown.

CDR3 length equals 18 residues. Germline-derived CDR1 and CDR2 are SSHAT and FNYEAQ (reference sequence). Germline trimming cut 4 bases from V and 5 bases from J; bases unmatched to any gene: 16. The genes are TRBV7-7 and TRBJ2-1; TRBD2 aligns across 8 bases. The sequenced sample consisted of naive CD8+ T cells sorted from blood. This sequence originates from a woman aged 25 to 39 in good health. The CDR3 sequence: CASSSRFGISGTHNEQFF. DNA for the CDR3: TGTGCCAGCAGCTCCCGGTTTGGGATTAGCGGGACCCACAATGAGCAGTTCTTC.